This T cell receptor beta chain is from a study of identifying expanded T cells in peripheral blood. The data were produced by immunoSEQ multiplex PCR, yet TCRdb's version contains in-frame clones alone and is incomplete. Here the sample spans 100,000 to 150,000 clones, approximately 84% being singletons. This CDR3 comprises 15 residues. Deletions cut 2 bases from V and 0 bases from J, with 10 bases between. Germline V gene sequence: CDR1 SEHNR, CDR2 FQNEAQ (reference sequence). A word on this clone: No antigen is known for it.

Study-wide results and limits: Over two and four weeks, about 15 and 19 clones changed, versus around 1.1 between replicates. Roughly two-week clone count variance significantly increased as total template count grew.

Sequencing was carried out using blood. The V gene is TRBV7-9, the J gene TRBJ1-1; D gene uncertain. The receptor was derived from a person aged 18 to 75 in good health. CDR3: CASSLFAGMNTEAFF. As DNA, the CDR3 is TGTGCCAGCAGCTTATTCGCAGGCATGAACACTGAAGCTTTCTTT.